The 10 T cell receptor beta chains below all came from one sample that was sequenced in a study of shared clonotypes between healthy human individuals. The table came from immunoSEQ multiplex PCR; TCRdb's copy has only in-frame clones and leaves some out. This table has some 2.1 million clones, 90% to 95% appearing once. The sample was naive CD4+ T cells sorted from blood. Subset meaning: CD45RA+ positively selected. These receptors were obtained from a man younger than 30 in good health.

The chain combines TRBV7-6 with TRBJ2-5; D might be TRBD1 or TRBD2, each matching 5 bases. Trimming pared 4 bases from V and 5 bases from J, leaving 5 bases between. The germline CDR1 and CDR2 sequences are SGHVS and FNYEAQ. This CDR3 is built from 11 residues. This CDR3 reads CASSWGETQYF. For the CDR3, the DNA is TGTGCCAGCAGCTGGGGGGAGACCCAGTACTTC.

The chain recombines TRBV27 with TRBJ2-6; a possible D gene is TRBD1 (6 bases). From germline, CDR1 is MNHEY and CDR2 SMNVEV (reference sequence). V dropped 2 bases and J dropped 0 bases, with 20 bases sitting between them. The CDR3 contains 20 residues. The CDR3 here is CASSLRGSRTELSGANVLTF. The CDR3 DNA follows: TGTGCCAGCAGTTTAAGGGGGTCGAGGACAGAGCTCTCTGGGGCCAACGTCCTGACTTTC.

V and J are TRBV21-1 and TRBJ1-1; the D call of TRBD1 is as the table states it, not checked on the DNA. TRBV21-1 constitutes a pseudogene. The CDR3 sequence is 15 residues long. The DNA for the CDR3 is TGTGCCAGCAGCAACGGCGCAGGGGGCGACACTGAAGCTTTCTTT. Translated: CASSNGAGGDTEAFF.

This chain connects TRBV18 to TRBJ2-5, with 14 bases lining up with TRBD2. V shed 3 bases and J 0 bases; nucleotides not matched to a gene: 3. Germline CDR1 reads KGHSH; CDR2 reads LQKENI. This CDR3 region has 17 residues. The CDR3 bases are TGTGCCAGCTCACCGACTAGCGGGAGGGCGTACCAAGAGACCCAGTACTTC. Its protein product is CASSPTSGRAYQETQYF.

This clone showed up just once. This CDR3 is also generated by other DNA sequences in the sample. The chain combines TRBV7-2 with TRBJ1-3; 10 nucleotides align to TRBD1. Germline CDR1 SGHTA, CDR2 FQGNSA. V was clipped by 1 base and J by 4 bases; unmatched bases: 4. CDR3 length: 16 residues. The CDR3 loop reads CASSLGGTGVGNTIYF. Here the CDR3 DNA reads TGTGCCAGCAGCTTAGGGGGGACAGGGGTCGGAAACACCATATATTTT. Complete variable domain (other parts from reference TRBV7-2 and TRBJ1-3): GAGVSQSPSNKVTEKGKDVELRCDPISGHTALYWYRQSLGQGLEFLIYFQGNSAPDKSGLPSDRFSAERTGGSVSTLTIQRTQQEDSAVYLCASSLGGTGVGNTIYFGEGSWLTVV.

J is TRBJ1-2 and V is TRBV11-2; 8 bases match TRBD1. CDR3 size: 16 residues. The V gene end was trimmed by 5 bases and the J gene end by 5 bases; junction bases not matched to a gene: 13. Germline V lookup: CDR1 SGHAT, CDR2 FQNNGV. The CDR3 DNA reads as TGTGCCAGCAGCCTCTTGTCGGGACAGGTTGTTTATGGCTACACCTTC. Translating gives CASSLLSGQVVYGYTF. Supplemented by reference TRBV11-2 and TRBJ1-2, the full variable domain reads EAGVAQSPRYKIIEKRQSVAFWCNPISGHATLYWYQQILGQGPKLLIQFQNNGVVDDSQLPKDRFSAERLKGVDSTLKIQPAKLEDSAVYLCASSLLSGQVVYGYTFGSGTRLTVV.

This chain uses TRBV7-2 with TRBJ1-1; D gene ambiguous. Trimming shortened V by 1 base and J by 1 base, and 7 bases separated the two germline ends. CDR1 and CDR2 (germline): SGHTA, FQGNSA. This CDR3 is 14 amino acids long. Written as DNA, the CDR3 is TGTGCCAGCAGCTTAGTCCATCAGAACACTGAAGCTTTCTTT. This encodes CASSLVHQNTEAFF.

The chain has TRBV6-5 and TRBJ1-5; TRBD1 agrees at 9 bases. This CDR3 region has 15 residues. Unmatched junction bases numbered 10, after V lost 6 bases and J lost 7 bases. Germline CDR1 reads MNHEY; CDR2 reads SVGAGI. CDR3: CASRPTGGRGQPQHF. As DNA, the CDR3 is TGTGCCAGCAGACCTACAGGGGGCAGGGGGCAGCCCCAGCATTTT.

Remarks on this clone: Different DNA sequences within this sample yield the same CDR3. V gene TRBV5-6 combines with J gene TRBJ1-2; the D is unclear. Germline loops: CDR1 SGHDT, CDR2 YYEEEE. This CDR3 has 13 residues. Trimming left V 0 bases short and J 5 bases short, with 8 bases between. DNA for the CDR3: TGTGCCAGCAGCTTGGGAACGGTTTATGGCTACACCTTC. This codes for CASSLGTVYGYTF.

V is TRBV9 and J is TRBJ2-2; D unclear. The CDR3 has 15 amino acids. CDR1 and CDR2 from the germline V gene are SGDLS and YYNGEE. V was cut by 4 bases and J by 7 bases, with 17 bases left in between. The CDR3 region is CASSPRSGGFGELFF. Here the CDR3 DNA reads TGTGCCAGCAGCCCGCGGTCGGGTGGGTTCGGGGAGCTGTTTTTT.